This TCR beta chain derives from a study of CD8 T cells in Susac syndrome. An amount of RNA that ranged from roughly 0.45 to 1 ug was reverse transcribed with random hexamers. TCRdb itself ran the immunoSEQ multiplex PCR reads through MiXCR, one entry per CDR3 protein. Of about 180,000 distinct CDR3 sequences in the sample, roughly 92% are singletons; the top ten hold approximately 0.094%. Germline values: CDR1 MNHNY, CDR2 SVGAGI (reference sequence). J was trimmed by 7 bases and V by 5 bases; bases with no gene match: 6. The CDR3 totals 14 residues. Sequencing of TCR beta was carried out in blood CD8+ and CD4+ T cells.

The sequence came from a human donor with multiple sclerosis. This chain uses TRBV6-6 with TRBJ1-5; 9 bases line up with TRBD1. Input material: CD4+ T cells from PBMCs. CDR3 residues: CASSPRQGVQPQHF. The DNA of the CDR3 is TGTGCCAGCAGTCCCAGACAGGGGGTACAGCCCCAGCATTTT.